A selection of T cell receptor beta chains follows, all from one sample in a study of shared clonotypes between healthy human individuals. Using immunoSEQ multiplex PCR, the repertoire was profiled, and TCRdb retains in-frame clones only, with some absent. This table holds some 2 million clones, less than 95% found once. Specimen: naive CD8+ T cells sorted from blood. The receptor source for this set is a man aged 18 to 30 in good health. The CDR3 runs from the conserved cysteine through the conserved F or W. The D gene is left open where the match is weak. Clone size is given for some rows only: seen once, a few or many times, or a class if the clone is expanded.

v_gene	j_gene	d_gene	abundance	CDR3aa	CDR3nt
TRBV9	TRBJ2-1	NA	NA	CASSVDGYNEQFF	TGTGCCAGCAGCGTAGACGGCTACAATGAGCAGTTCTTC
TRBV30	TRBJ2-7	NA	NA	CAWNRANSYEQYF	TGTGCCTGGAACCGGGCAAACTCCTACGAGCAGTACTTC
TRBV5-1	TRBJ1-5	NA	NA	CASSLEGGPNQPQHF	TGCGCCAGCAGCTTGGAGGGGGGCCCCAATCAGCCCCAGCATTTT
TRBV5-4	TRBJ2-3	NA	NA	CASSLDGGTQYF	TGTGCCAGCAGCTTGGATGGAGGTACGCAGTATTTT
TRBV5-1	TRBJ2-7	TRBD2	few	CASSLVSSGGSYEQYF	TGCGCCAGCAGCTTGGTTTCTAGCGGGGGGTCCTACGAGCAGTACTTC
TRBV11-3	TRBJ1-6	TRBD1	NA	CASSLDRGYNSPLHF	TGTGCCAGCAGCTTGGACAGGGGCTATAATTCACCCCTCCACTTT
TRBV10-3	TRBJ2-1	TRBD2	NA	CAIRRVAGGLDEQFF	TGTGCCATCAGGAGAGTAGCGGGAGGGCTCGATGAGCAGTTCTTC
TRBV28	TRBJ1-5	NA	NA	CASSLRGGSSNQPQHF	TGTGCCAGCAGTTTAAGAGGCGGGAGTAGCAATCAGCCCCAGCATTTT
TRBV7-6	TRBJ2-5	NA	once	CASSLAVVPETQYF	TGTGCCAGCAGCTTAGCGGTAGTCCCAGAGACCCAGTACTTC
TRBV6-5	TRBJ2-3	NA	NA	CASSYGPGSPLDTQYF	TGTGCCAGCAGTTACGGACCGGGATCCCCGTTGGATACGCAGTATTTT
TRBV27	TRBJ2-3	TRBD1	NA	CASSFFTGDTTDTQYF	TGTGCCAGCAGTTTTTTTACAGGGGATACGACAGATACGCAGTATTTT
TRBV7-9	TRBJ1-1	TRBD1	NA	CASSPWGQGKNTEAFF	TGTGCCAGCAGCCCGTGGGGACAGGGTAAGAACACTGAAGCTTTCTTT
TRBV7-9	TRBJ1-4	NA	NA	CASSQTRLQVEEKLFF	TGTGCCAGCAGCCAAACGAGGTTACAGGTAGAGGAAAAACTGTTTTTT
TRBV13	TRBJ1-1	NA	NA	CASSLGIIEGLLREAFF	TGTGCCAGCAGCTTAGGAATTATCGAAGGACTACTTCGTGAAGCTTTCTTT
TRBV5-6	TRBJ2-7	NA	NA	CASSLGQESPYEQYF	TGTGCCAGCAGCTTGGGACAGGAGTCGCCTTACGAGCAGTACTTC
TRBV5-1	TRBJ2-5	TRBD1	NA	CASSSGTGGIRETQYF	TGCGCCAGCAGCTCAGGGACAGGGGGGATTAGAGAGACCCAGTACTTC
TRBV9	TRBJ1-3	NA	NA	CASTESGTDGNTIYF	TGTGCCAGCACCGAATCCGGGACGGATGGAAACACCATATATTTT
TRBV7-2	TRBJ2-7	NA	NA	CASSSFDSDSYEQYF	TGTGCCAGCAGCTCCTTCGACAGCGACTCCTACGAGCAGTACTTC
TRBV2	TRBJ2-5	TRBD2	NA	CASRRSSGDETQYF	TGTGCCAGCAGGCGCTCTAGCGGGGACGAGACCCAGTACTTC
TRBV9	TRBJ2-7	NA	once	CASSAGAVPAYEQYF	TGTGCCAGCAGCGCCGGAGCTGTGCCGGCCTACGAGCAGTACTTC
TRBV5-1	TRBJ2-1	NA	NA	CASSLREDEQFF	TGCGCCAGCAGCTTACGGGAAGATGAGCAGTTCTTC
TRBV13	TRBJ2-7	NA	NA	CASSLVHEQYF	TGTGCCAGCAGCCTCGTCCACGAGCAGTACTTC
TRBV5-5	TRBJ1-6	TRBD1	NA	CASSLEDRGIESPLHF	TGTGCCAGCAGCTTGGAGGACAGGGGGATAGAGTCACCCCTCCACTTT
TRBV7-9	TRBJ2-2	TRBD2	NA	CASSSASSSGSAGELFF	TGTGCCAGCAGCTCCGCCTCTTCTAGCGGGAGCGCCGGGGAGCTGTTTTTT
TRBV5-4	TRBJ2-7	TRBD2	NA	CASSSLAGGFYYEQYF	TGTGCCAGCAGCTCCCTAGCGGGGGGTTTCTACTACGAGCAGTACTTC
TRBV27	TRBJ2-7	NA	NA	CASSPFSIPGLEQYF	TGTGCCAGCAGTCCCTTCAGCATCCCAGGACTCGAGCAGTACTTC
TRBV5-8	TRBJ1-6	NA	NA	CASSLETRSPLHF	TGTGCCAGCAGCTTGGAGACCCGCTCACCCCTCCACTTT
TRBV9	TRBJ2-2	NA	NA	CASSVSDMNTGELFF	TGTGCCAGCAGCGTGTCAGACATGAACACCGGGGAGCTGTTTTTT
TRBV4-1	TRBJ2-7	TRBD2	NA	CASSQTSGPNEQYF	TGCGCCAGCAGCCAGACTAGCGGACCCAACGAGCAGTACTTC
TRBV5-5	TRBJ2-7	NA	NA	CASTLEGNPAGEQYF	TGTGCCAGCACTCTGGAGGGGAACCCAGCCGGCGAGCAGTACTTC
TRBV2	TRBJ2-7	NA	NA	CASKGTELYEQYF	TGTGCCAGCAAAGGGACTGAACTTTACGAGCAGTACTTC
TRBV27	TRBJ2-7	NA	NA	CASSSTSLGYEQYF	TGTGCCAGCAGTTCCACCTCTCTCGGGTACGAGCAGTACTTC
TRBV10-3	TRBJ2-3	TRBD2	once	CAISLAGGWDTQYF	TGTGCCATCTCCCTAGCGGGGGGGTGGGATACGCAGTATTTT
TRBV7-9	TRBJ2-5	NA	NA	CASSLGGTGGETQYF	TGTGCCAGCAGCTTAGGCGGGACCGGAGGAGAGACCCAGTACTTC
TRBV2	TRBJ2-7	TRBD1	NA	CASRGDRSEQYF	TGTGCCAGCAGGGGGGACAGAAGCGAGCAGTACTTC
TRBV7-9	TRBJ2-7	NA	once	CASRPDSAYEQYF	TGTGCCAGCAGACCGGACAGCGCCTACGAGCAGTACTTC
TRBV29-1	TRBJ2-7	NA	once	CSLKGGTRGDEQYF	TGCAGCCTGAAGGGGGGGACCCGGGGAGACGAGCAGTACTTC
TRBV4-1	TRBJ2-7	NA	NA	CASSQDRGSSYEQYF	TGCGCCAGCAGCCAAGATCGGGGCAGTTCCTACGAGCAGTACTTC
TRBV13	TRBJ1-2	NA	NA	CASSLVGTVNYGYTF	TGTGCCAGCAGCTTAGTAGGGACGGTGAACTATGGCTACACCTTC
TRBV28	TRBJ1-1	NA	NA	CASSLWQGTEAFF	TGTGCCAGCAGTTTATGGCAGGGCACTGAAGCTTTCTTT
TRBV5-6	TRBJ2-3	NA	NA	CASSLGGSTDTQYF	TGTGCCAGCAGCTTGGGAGGGAGCACAGATACGCAGTATTTT
TRBV10-1	TRBJ2-2	NA	NA	CASSERRTGELFF	TGCGCCAGCAGTGAGCGTAGGACCGGGGAGCTGTTTTTT
TRBV9	TRBJ1-3	NA	NA	CASSVEAHSGNTIYF	TGTGCCAGCAGCGTAGAAGCCCACTCTGGAAACACCATATATTTT
TRBV28	TRBJ1-4	TRBD1	NA	CASSWKDRGWANEKLFF	TGTGCCAGCAGTTGGAAGGACAGGGGCTGGGCTAATGAAAAACTGTTTTTT